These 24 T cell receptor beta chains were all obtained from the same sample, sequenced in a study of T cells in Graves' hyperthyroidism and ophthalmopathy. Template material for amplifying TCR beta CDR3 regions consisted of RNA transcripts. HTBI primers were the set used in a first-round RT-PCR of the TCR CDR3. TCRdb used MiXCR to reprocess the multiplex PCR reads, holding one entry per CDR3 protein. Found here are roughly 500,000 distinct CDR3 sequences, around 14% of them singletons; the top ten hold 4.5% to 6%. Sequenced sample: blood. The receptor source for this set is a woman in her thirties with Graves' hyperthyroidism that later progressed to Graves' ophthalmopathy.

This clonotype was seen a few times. CDR3 DNA: TGTGCCAGCAGTTCGGGACAGGGAGGCGCAGATACGCAGTATTTT. It is translated as CASSSGQGGADTQYF. This rearrangement joins TRBV27 to TRBJ2-3; 9 bases align to TRBD1. CDR3 size: 15 residues. The trim removed 4 bases at V and 4 bases at J, leaving 6 bases unmatched. Looked up from germline, CDR1 is MNHEY and CDR2 is SMNVEV (reference sequence).

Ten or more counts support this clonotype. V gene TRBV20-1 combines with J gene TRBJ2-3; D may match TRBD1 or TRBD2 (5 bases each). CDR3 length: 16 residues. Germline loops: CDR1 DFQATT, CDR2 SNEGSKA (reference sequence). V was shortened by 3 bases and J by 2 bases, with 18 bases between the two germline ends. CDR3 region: CSARIMGRTATDTQYF. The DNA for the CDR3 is TGCAGTGCTAGGATAATGGGACGGACCGCCACAGATACGCAGTATTTT.

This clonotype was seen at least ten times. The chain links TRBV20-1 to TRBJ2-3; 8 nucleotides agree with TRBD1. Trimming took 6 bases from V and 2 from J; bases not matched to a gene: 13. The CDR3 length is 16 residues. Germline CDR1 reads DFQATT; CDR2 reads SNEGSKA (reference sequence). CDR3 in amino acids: CSAYYLRDRPTDTQYF. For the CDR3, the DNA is TGCAGTGCCTATTACCTCCGGGACAGGCCCACAGATACGCAGTATTTT.

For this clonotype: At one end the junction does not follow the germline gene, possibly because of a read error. The CDR3 region is CVSSKMRLAEYNEQFF. CDR3 DNA sequence: TGTGTCAGCAGCAAGATGCGACTAGCGGAATACAATGAGCAGTTCTTC. This sequence joins TRBV14 and TRBJ2-1; TRBD2 agrees at 9 bases. The germline V gene has CDR1 SGHDN and CDR2 FVKESK. The CDR3 sequence is 16 residues long.

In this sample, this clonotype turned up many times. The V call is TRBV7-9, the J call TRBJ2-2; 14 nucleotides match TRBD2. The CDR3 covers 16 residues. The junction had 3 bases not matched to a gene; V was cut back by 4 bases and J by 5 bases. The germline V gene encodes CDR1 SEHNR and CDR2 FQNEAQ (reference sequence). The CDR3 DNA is TGTGCCAGCAGCTCGGGACTAGCGGGAGAAACCGGGGAGCTGTTTTTT. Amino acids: CASSSGLAGETGELFF.

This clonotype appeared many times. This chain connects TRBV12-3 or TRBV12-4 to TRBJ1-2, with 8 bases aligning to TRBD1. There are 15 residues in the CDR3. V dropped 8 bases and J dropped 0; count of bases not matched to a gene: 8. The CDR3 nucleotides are TGTGCCAGCGTCCAGGGGGCAACTACTAACTATGGCTACACCTTC. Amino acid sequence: CASVQGATTNYGYTF.

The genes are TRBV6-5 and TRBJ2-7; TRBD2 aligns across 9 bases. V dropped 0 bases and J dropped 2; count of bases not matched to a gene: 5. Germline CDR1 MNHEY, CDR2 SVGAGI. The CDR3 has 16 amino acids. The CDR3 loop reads CASSYSRLADPYEQYF. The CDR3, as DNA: TGTGCCAGCAGTTACTCGCGACTAGCGGACCCCTACGAGCAGTACTTC.

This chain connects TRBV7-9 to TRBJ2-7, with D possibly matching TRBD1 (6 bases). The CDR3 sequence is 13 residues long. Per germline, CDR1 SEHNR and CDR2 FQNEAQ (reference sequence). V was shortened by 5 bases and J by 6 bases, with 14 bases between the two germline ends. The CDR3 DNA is TGTGCCAGCAGCCCTAGACAGGATACCGAGCAGTACTTC. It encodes CASSPRQDTEQYF.

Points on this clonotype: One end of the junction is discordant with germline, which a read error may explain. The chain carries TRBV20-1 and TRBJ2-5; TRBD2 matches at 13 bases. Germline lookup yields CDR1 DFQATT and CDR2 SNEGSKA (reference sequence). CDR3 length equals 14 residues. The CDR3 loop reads CSAGLAGVQVTQYF. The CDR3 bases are TGCAGTGCTGGACTAGCGGGAGTCCAAGTGACCCAGTACTTC.

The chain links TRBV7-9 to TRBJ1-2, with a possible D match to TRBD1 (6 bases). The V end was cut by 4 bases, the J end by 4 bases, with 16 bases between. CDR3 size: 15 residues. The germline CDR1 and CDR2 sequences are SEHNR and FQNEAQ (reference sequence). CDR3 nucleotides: TGTGCCAGCAGCTCCCCTGAGGGGGGTTCCTATGGCTACACCTTC. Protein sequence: CASSSPEGGSYGYTF.

The CDR3 sequence is CASSFPGGYADTQYF. In nucleotides, the CDR3 is TGTGCCAGCAGTTTCCCAGGGGGCTACGCAGATACGCAGTATTTT. The chain has TRBV12-3 or TRBV12-4 and TRBJ2-3; TRBD1 matches at 8 bases. CDR3 size: 15 residues. V lost 3 bases and J lost 4; bases outside the gene matches: 6.

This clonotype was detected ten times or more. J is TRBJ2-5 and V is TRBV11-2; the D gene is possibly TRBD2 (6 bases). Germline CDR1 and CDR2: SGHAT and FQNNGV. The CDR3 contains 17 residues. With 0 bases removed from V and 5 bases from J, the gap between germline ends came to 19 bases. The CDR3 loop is CASSLDRASVGDETQYF. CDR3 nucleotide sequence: TGTGCCAGCAGCTTAGATCGGGCTAGCGTAGGAGATGAGACCCAGTACTTC.

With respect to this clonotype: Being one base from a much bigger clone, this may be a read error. CDR3 in amino acids: CASGTSTDTQYF. The CDR3 DNA reads as TGTGCCAGCGGGACTAGCACAGATACGCAGTATTTT. The chain couples TRBV10-3 to TRBJ2-3; TRBD2 is a possible D gene (6 bases). V was cut by 10 bases and J by 0 bases, with 8 bases left in between. This CDR3 has 12 residues. Germline CDR1 and CDR2: ENHRY and SYGVKD.

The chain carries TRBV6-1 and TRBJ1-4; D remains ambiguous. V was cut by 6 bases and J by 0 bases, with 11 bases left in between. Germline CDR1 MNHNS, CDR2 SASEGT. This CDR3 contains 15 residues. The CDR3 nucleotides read TGTGCCAGCAGCCCACAAGTTACAACTAATGAAAAACTGTTTTTT. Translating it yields CASSPQVTTNEKLFF.

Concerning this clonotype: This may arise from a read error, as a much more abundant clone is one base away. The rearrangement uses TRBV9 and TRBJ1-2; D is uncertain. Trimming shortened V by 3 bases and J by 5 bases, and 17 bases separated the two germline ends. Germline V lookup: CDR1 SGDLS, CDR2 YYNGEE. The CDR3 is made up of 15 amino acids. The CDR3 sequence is CASSGTGRSPYGYTF. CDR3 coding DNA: TGTGCCAGCAGCGGGACGGGGAGGAGCCCGTATGGCTACACCTTC.

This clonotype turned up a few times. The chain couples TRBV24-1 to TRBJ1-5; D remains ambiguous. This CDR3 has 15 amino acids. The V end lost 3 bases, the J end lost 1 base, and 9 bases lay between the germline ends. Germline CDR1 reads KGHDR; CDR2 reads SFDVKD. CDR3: CATSDHGVSNQPQHF. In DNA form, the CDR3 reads TGTGCCACCAGTGATCATGGGGTGAGCAATCAGCCCCAGCATTTT.

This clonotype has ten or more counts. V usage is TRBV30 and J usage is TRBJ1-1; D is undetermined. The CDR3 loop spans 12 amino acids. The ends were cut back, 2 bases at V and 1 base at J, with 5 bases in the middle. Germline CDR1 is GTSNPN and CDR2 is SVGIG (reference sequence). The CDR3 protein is CAWSQANTEAFF. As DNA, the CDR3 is TGTGCCTGGAGTCAAGCGAACACTGAAGCTTTCTTT.

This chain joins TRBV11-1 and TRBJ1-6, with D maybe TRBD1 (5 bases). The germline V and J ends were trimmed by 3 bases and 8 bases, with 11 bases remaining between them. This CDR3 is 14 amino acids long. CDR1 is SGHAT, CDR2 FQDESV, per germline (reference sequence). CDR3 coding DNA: TGTGCCAGCAGCTTTCAGGGTGTGGATTCACCCCTCCACTTT. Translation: CASSFQGVDSPLHF.

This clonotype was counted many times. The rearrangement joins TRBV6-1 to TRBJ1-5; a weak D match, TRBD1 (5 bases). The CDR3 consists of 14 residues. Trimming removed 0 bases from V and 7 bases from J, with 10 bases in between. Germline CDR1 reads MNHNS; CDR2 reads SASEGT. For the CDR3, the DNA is TGTGCCAGCAGTGAAGCGGGGACTTACCAGCCCCAGCATTTT. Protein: CASSEAGTYQPQHF.

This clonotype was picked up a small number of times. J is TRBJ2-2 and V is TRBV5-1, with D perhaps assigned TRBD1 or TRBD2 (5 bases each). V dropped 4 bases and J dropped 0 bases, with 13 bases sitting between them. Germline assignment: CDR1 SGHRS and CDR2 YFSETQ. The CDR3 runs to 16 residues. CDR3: CASSPILGANTGELFF. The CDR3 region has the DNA TGCGCCAGCAGCCCCATTTTGGGGGCGAACACCGGGGAGCTGTTTTTT.

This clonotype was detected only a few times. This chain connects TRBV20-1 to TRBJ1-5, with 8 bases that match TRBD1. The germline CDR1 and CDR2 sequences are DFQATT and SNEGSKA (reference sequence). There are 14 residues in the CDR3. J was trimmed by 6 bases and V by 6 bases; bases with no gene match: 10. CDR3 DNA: TGCAGTGCAACTGAGGCGGACAGGGTTCAGCCCCAGCATTTT. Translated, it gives CSATEADRVQPQHF.

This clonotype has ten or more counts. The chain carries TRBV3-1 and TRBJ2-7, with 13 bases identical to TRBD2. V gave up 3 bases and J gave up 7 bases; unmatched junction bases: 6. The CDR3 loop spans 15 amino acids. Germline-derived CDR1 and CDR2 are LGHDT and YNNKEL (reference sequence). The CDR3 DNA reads TGTGCCAGCAGCCACGGGGGACTAGCGGGATTAGAGCAGTACTTC. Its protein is CASSHGGLAGLEQYF.

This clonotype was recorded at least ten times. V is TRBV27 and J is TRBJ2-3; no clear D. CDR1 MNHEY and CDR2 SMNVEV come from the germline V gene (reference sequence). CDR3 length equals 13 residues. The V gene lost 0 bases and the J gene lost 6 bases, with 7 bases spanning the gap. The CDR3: CASSLSHGDTQYF. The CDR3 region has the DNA TGTGCCAGCAGTTTATCTCACGGGGATACGCAGTATTTT.

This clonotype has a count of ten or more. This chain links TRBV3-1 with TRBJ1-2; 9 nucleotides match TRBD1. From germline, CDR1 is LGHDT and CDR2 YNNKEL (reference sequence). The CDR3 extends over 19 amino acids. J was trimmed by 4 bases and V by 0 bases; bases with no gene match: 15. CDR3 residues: CASSQDRGQGSTYGYGYTF. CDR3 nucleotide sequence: TGTGCCAGCAGCCAAGATCGGGGACAGGGTTCTACATACGGCTATGGCTACACCTTC.